The 10 T cell receptor beta chains presented below share a single source sample, sequenced in a study of OX40 agonist ivuxolimab in advanced cancers. Profiled with immunoSEQ multiplex PCR; TCRdb holds only in-frame clones, not every one. The table shows about 79,000 clones, with 92% occurring only once. The starting material was CD4+ or CD8+ T cells sorted from blood, obtained in a trial of the OX40 agonist ivuxolimab. These receptors were obtained from an adult with an advanced solid tumor such as melanoma, head and neck, liver or kidney cancer.

V and J are TRBV5-1 and TRBJ2-7; the match to TRBD1 covers 7 bases. CDR1 SGHRS and CDR2 YFSETQ come from the germline V gene. V was clipped by 3 bases and J by 7 bases; unmatched bases: 10. This CDR3 has 14 residues. The CDR3 DNA is TGCGCCAGCAGCTCAACAGGGGATCCCCTGGAGCAGTACTTC. It encodes CASSSTGDPLEQYF.

The rearrangement joins TRBV2 to TRBJ2-1; 8 bases agree with TRBD2. The CDR3 consists of 13 residues. In germline, CDR1 is SNHLY, CDR2 FYNNEI. The DNA of the CDR3 is TGTGCAGTAGGCGGGAGGACCTACAATGAGCAGTTCTTC. Amino acids: CAVGGRTYNEQFF. The entire variable domain, with the rest obtained from reference TRBV2 and TRBJ2-1, is as follows: EPEVTQTPSHQVTQMGQEVILRCVPISNHLYFYWYRQILGQKVEFLVSFYNNEISEKSEIFDDQFSVERPDGSNFTLKIRSTKLEDSAMYFCAVGGRTYNEQFFGPGTRLTVL.

The chain combines TRBV29-1 with TRBJ1-1, with 7 positions matching TRBD1. Germline CDR1 reads SQVTM; CDR2 reads ANQGSEA. With V trimmed by 7 bases and J by 2 bases, 10 bases remained unmatched. The CDR3 totals 14 residues. This CDR3 is CSASRRDRNTEAFF. DNA of the CDR3: TGCAGCGCCTCACGCCGGGACAGAAACACTGAAGCTTTCTTT. The full variable domain, completed using reference TRBV29-1 and TRBJ1-1, is SAVISQKPSRDICQRGTSLTIQCQVDSQVTMMFWYRQQPGQSLTLIATANQGSEATYESGFVIDKFPISRPNLTFSTLTVSNMSPEDSSIYLCSASRRDRNTEAFFGQGTRLTVV.

The gene calls are TRBV19 and TRBJ2-5; 7 nucleotides match TRBD1. J was trimmed by 7 bases and V by 9 bases; bases with no gene match: 14. The CDR3 contains 14 residues. Germline CDR1 and CDR2: LNHDA and SQIVND (reference sequence). CDR3 sequence: CASSNQGVEGTQYF. The CDR3 DNA sequence: TGTGCCAGCTCCAACCAGGGGGTCGAGGGGACCCAGTACTTC.

The chain links TRBV11-3 to TRBJ2-1, with TRBD1 identical over 7 bases. This CDR3 has 14 residues. Germline V CDR1 and CDR2: SGHNT, YENEEA. The trim removed 5 bases at V and 8 bases at J, leaving 9 bases unmatched. The CDR3 region has the DNA TGTGCCAGCAGCAATACAGGGGAGATGGATGAGCAGTTCTTC. Translating it yields CASSNTGEMDEQFF.

The V and J genes are TRBV7-2 and TRBJ1-5; D ambiguous. Germline CDR1 is SGHTA and CDR2 is FQGNSA. V was pared by 4 bases and J by 3 bases, with 10 bases between. The CDR3 is 14 amino acids. The CDR3, as DNA: TGTGCCAGCAGCTGGGTCAGGACCAATCAGCCCCAGCATTTT. It is translated as CASSWVRTNQPQHF.

The chain uses TRBV7-2 and TRBJ2-3; possible D gene TRBD1, 5 bases. Germline V lookup: CDR1 SGHTA, CDR2 FQGNSA. This CDR3 region has 16 residues. Trimming stripped 5 bases from V and 8 bases from J, with 23 bases between. In nucleotides, the CDR3 is TGTGCCAGCAGCCTTTCACCCGCACCGGAGCAGGGTACGCAGTATTTT. Its translation is CASSLSPAPEQGTQYF.

The chain is built from TRBV29-1 and TRBJ2-7, with 7 bases aligning to TRBD2. V was pared by 4 bases and J by 7 bases, with 13 bases of the junction left unmatched. This CDR3 is 14 amino acids long. Germline CDR1 reads SQVTM; CDR2 reads ANQGSEA. The CDR3 spells CSVGGARTSEEQYF. The CDR3 DNA reads TGCAGCGTTGGAGGGGCAAGGACTAGTGAGGAGCAGTACTTC.

In this sample, this clone turned up a few times. The rearrangement joins TRBV18 to TRBJ1-1; D is uncertain. The germline V gene encodes CDR1 KGHSH and CDR2 LQKENI. CDR3 length: 15 amino acids. Between the trimmed V and J ends, which lost 2 bases and 0 bases, there was a span of 10 bases. The CDR3 nucleotides are TGTGCCAGCTCACCATCGGGAGGAATGAACACTGAAGCTTTCTTT. It specifies CASSPSGGMNTEAFF.

The chain couples TRBV18 to TRBJ2-7, with TRBD1 matching 11 bases. The CDR3 extends over 15 amino acids. V shed 6 bases, J shed 2 bases, and the junction held 6 bases outside the gene matches. The germline gives CDR1 KGHSH, CDR2 LQKENI. The CDR3 sequence is CASSQGTGGTYEQYF. CDR3 DNA sequence: TGTGCCAGCTCTCAGGGGACAGGGGGTACCTACGAGCAGTACTTC.